The rows below give T cell receptor beta chains drawn from one sample of a study of persistence of HIV-infected CD4 T cells. For these receptors, no antigen is known. The method was immunoSEQ multiplex PCR; TCRdb's version includes in-frame clones alone and lacks a portion of them. The sample includes roughly 60,000 clones, about 77% seen only once; the top ten take 1.5% to 2%. The material was CD4+ T cells sorted from PBMCs after roughly 18-hour stimulation, obtained from a patient who received antiretroviral therapy. All receptors come from an adult man with HIV who was CMV-seropositive. Each CDR3 is given with its conserved first and last residue. The D gene is left open where the match is weak. The size entry is marked missing in some rows and otherwise reads once, few, many or a size class.

V gene,D gene,J gene,clone size,CDR3 DNA,CDR3 protein
TRBV5-1,NA,TRBJ2-2,few,TGCGCCAGCAGCTTGTATGGAGTGAACACCGGGGAGCTGTTTTTT,CASSLYGVNTGELFF
TRBV29-1,NA,TRBJ2-3,NA,TGCAGCCTTACTGAATTGACAGGGAGGGATACGCAGTATTTT,CSLTELTGRDTQYF
TRBV14,NA,TRBJ2-2,NA,TGTGCCAGCAGCCAAGAAAGAGGTCATTTCACGAGTCCCGGGGAGCTGTTTTTT,CASSQERGHFTSPGELFF
TRBV3-1/TRBV3-2,NA,TRBJ2-1,NA,TGTGCCAGCAGCCTGGGCGGGGGCCCCTACAATGAGCAGTTCTTC,CASSLGGGPYNEQFF
TRBV7-8,NA,TRBJ1-1,NA,TGTGCCAGCAGCCACTCCCGGGAACCTAACACTGAAGCTTTCTTT,CASSHSREPNTEAFF
TRBV12-5,NA,TRBJ1-2,NA,TGTGCTAGTGGTTCGGGCCGAGGCGACTATGGCTACACCTTC,CASGSGRGDYGYTF
TRBV6-5,NA,TRBJ2-2,NA,TGTGCTACCAGGAGGGGGTCGGACACCGGGGAGCTGTTTTTT,CATRRGSDTGELFF
TRBV27,NA,TRBJ1-2,NA,TGTGCCAGCAGTTTAAGGGGGGAAGAGCGTGGTGGCTACACCTTC,CASSLRGEERGGYTF
TRBV2,NA,TRBJ1-6,NA,TGTGCCAGCAGGCTCGGGGGAAGGGTCTCACCCCTCCACTTT,CASRLGGRVSPLHF
TRBV27,NA,TRBJ1-6,NA,TGTGCCAGCAGTTTGTCTACAGGGCTTGATTCACCCCTCCACTTT,CASSLSTGLDSPLHF
TRBV5-1,NA,TRBJ2-5,NA,TGCGCCAGCAGCCCCGAACTAGCTTACGAGACCCAGTACTTC,CASSPELAYETQYF
TRBV5-5,NA,TRBJ1-3,NA,TGTGCCAGCAGCCCTACATACAGGGTTATCGTTGAAAACACCATATATTTT,CASSPTYRVIVENTIYF
TRBV15,NA,TRBJ2-6,NA,TGTGCCACCAGCAGAGTGTCAGGCTCTGGGGCCAACGTCCTGACTTTC,CATSRVSGSGANVLTF
TRBV24-1,TRBD1,TRBJ2-2,NA,TGTGCCACCAGTGGTTTAGGACAGGGGGCGAACACCGGGGAGCTGTTTTTT,CATSGLGQGANTGELFF
TRBV5-5,TRBD1,TRBJ1-3,once,TGTGCCAGCAGCCTACCCGGGACAGCAAGTGGCGGAAACACCATATATTTT,CASSLPGTASGGNTIYF
TRBV5-1,TRBD1,TRBJ2-1,NA,TGCGCCAGCAGCTCGGGACAGAGCTCCTACAATGAGCAGTTCTTC,CASSSGQSSYNEQFF
TRBV28,TRBD1,TRBJ1-4,NA,TGTGCCAGCAGTTTTATCCCAGGGGGACTGTTTTTT,CASSFIPGGLFF